These 26 T cell receptor beta chains originate from one sample sequenced in a study of beta chain features in type 1 diabetes. Overall study findings and caveats: All four CD4+ subsets of Type 1 diabetes patients contained TCRB CDR3s that were moderately but significantly shorter.

The investigators reverse transcribed all of the isolated RNA, so they sequenced expressed TCRB transcripts. The table came from immunoSEQ multiplex PCR; TCRdb's copy has only in-frame clones and leaves some out. The table records under 250,000 clones, about 14% of them present only once. Their cognate antigens are unknown. The material sequenced was naive CD4+ T cells from blood. The receptors were sampled from a man in his thirties or forties with type 1 diabetes.

J is TRBJ2-7 and V is TRBV2, with D maybe TRBD2 (6 bases). Trimming took 2 bases from V and 0 from J, leaving 11 bases between them. The CDR3 consists of 15 residues. Germline V gene data show CDR1 as SNHLY and CDR2 as FYNNEI. CDR3 region: CASSESGVPSYEQYF. The CDR3 nucleotides are TGTGCCAGCAGTGAATCGGGGGTTCCCTCCTACGAGCAGTACTTC.

The rearrangement links TRBV5-1 to TRBJ2-2; the D gene is possibly TRBD2 (6 bases). Germline V lookup: CDR1 SGHRS, CDR2 YFSETQ. Trimming took 0 bases from V and 5 from J, leaving 11 bases between them. This CDR3 spans 15 amino acids. The CDR3: CASSLGLDNTGELFF. The DNA for the CDR3 is TGCGCCAGCAGCTTGGGACTAGATAATACCGGGGAGCTGTTTTTT.

There are a few counts of this clone. V usage is TRBV11-2 and J usage is TRBJ2-7; TRBD1 might be the D (6 bases). The V gene's germline CDR1 is SGHAT and CDR2 FQNNGV. The CDR3 length is 14 residues. Trimming took off 5 bases at V and 3 bases at J, with 14 bases between the two ends. This CDR3 is CASSPVQGFYEQYF. DNA of the CDR3: TGTGCCAGCAGCCCAGTACAGGGTTTCTACGAGCAGTACTTC.

V is TRBV5-1 and J is TRBJ1-2; a weak D match, TRBD1 (5 bases). Trimming left V 7 bases short and J 4 bases short, with 14 bases between. CDR1 SGHRS and CDR2 YFSETQ come from the germline V gene. There are 13 residues in the CDR3. The CDR3 DNA follows: TGCGCCAGCGGAGACCCCGACAGCTATGGCTACACCTTC. This encodes CASGDPDSYGYTF. Using reference TRBV5-1 and TRBJ1-2 for the parts outside the CDR3, the full variable domain is KAGVTQTPRYLIKTRGQQVTLSCSPISGHRSVSWYQQTPGQGLQFLFEYFSETQRNKGNFPGRFSGRQFSNSRSEMNVSTLELGDSALYLCASGDPDSYGYTFGSGTRLTVV.

This clone was counted between two and nine times. The V gene is TRBV28, the J gene TRBJ2-1; 7 bases align to TRBD2. V lost 5 bases, J lost 5 bases, and 6 bases stayed unmatched. The CDR3 is made up of 14 amino acids. The germline CDR1 and CDR2 sequences are MDHEN and SYDVKM. CDR3 residues: CASSPGGLHNEQFF. In DNA, the CDR3 is TGTGCCAGCAGTCCGGGGGGACTACACAATGAGCAGTTCTTC.

The chain combines TRBV7-2 with TRBJ2-1; TRBD1 matches 8 bases. This CDR3 region has 15 residues. Germline CDR1 SGHTA, CDR2 FQGNSA. The ends lost 1 base at V and 7 bases at J; junction bases unmatched: 6. DNA of the CDR3: TGTGCCAGCAGCTTAGTTCAGGGGGCGGTAAATGAGCAGTTCTTC. Its protein is CASSLVQGAVNEQFF.

The chain recombines TRBV7-2 with TRBJ1-6, with 10 bases that match TRBD1. Germline CDR1 and CDR2: SGHTA and FQGNSA. V dropped 0 bases and J dropped 7; count of bases not matched to a gene: 6. The CDR3 totals 17 residues. CDR3 nucleotides: TGTGCCAGCAGCTTAGCTCAATTGGGACAGGGGAATTCACCCCTCCACTTT. This codes for CASSLAQLGQGNSPLHF.

This clone appeared a few times. The V call is TRBV30, the J call TRBJ2-4, with 10 bases aligning to TRBD1. Germline V CDR1 and CDR2: GTSNPN, SVGIG (reference sequence). V dropped 1 base and J dropped 1; count of bases not matched to a gene: 4. CDR3 size: 16 residues. The CDR3 protein is CAWSEGQGSAKNIQYF. CDR3 nucleotides: TGTGCCTGGAGTGAGGGACAGGGGTCCGCCAAAAACATTCAGTACTTC.

The V and J genes are TRBV4-1 and TRBJ1-3, with 7 bases matching TRBD1. Per germline, CDR1 MGHRA and CDR2 YSYEKL. V dropped 0 bases and J dropped 4; count of bases not matched to a gene: 9. The CDR3 sequence is 17 residues long. The CDR3: CASSQDDHRGSGNTIYF. CDR3 coding DNA: TGCGCCAGCAGCCAAGATGATCACAGGGGTTCGGGAAACACCATATATTTT.

The rearrangement joins TRBV10-3 to TRBJ2-2; no clear D gene. The germline gives CDR1 ENHRY, CDR2 SYGVKD. The CDR3 totals 15 residues. The V end was cut by 3 bases, the J end by 2 bases, with 10 bases between. CDR3 in DNA: TGTGCCATCAGTGATTCAGGTCTCAACACCGGGGAGCTGTTTTTT. Translation: CAISDSGLNTGELFF.

The J gene is TRBJ2-3, the V gene TRBV6-1; no definite D call. From germline, CDR1 is MNHNS and CDR2 SASEGT. There are 14 residues in the CDR3. V shed 3 bases and J shed 2 bases, with 9 bases lying between them. CDR3 loop: CASSEGRTTDTQYF. The CDR3 region has the DNA TGTGCCAGCAGTGAGGGCAGAACCACAGATACGCAGTATTTT.

A few counts support this clone. This chain connects TRBV19 to TRBJ2-7; a possible D gene is TRBD2 (6 bases). Per the germline V gene, CDR1 is LNHDA and CDR2 is SQIVND (reference sequence). V was shortened by 4 bases and J by 1 base, with 11 bases between the two germline ends. This CDR3 comprises 14 residues. Here the CDR3 reads CASSRTGESYEQYF. Here the CDR3 DNA reads TGTGCCAGTAGTAGGACGGGGGAATCCTACGAGCAGTACTTC.

This clone showed up just a few times. The chain is built from TRBV28 and TRBJ1-4; possibly TRBD1 for D (5 bases). Germline CDR1 and CDR2: MDHEN and SYDVKM. The length of the CDR3 is 13 residues. Trimming stripped 11 bases from V and 5 bases from J, with 15 bases between. The CDR3 nucleotides are TGTGCCGTGCGGGGCAGGGCAAATGAAAAACTGTTTTTT. Its protein product is CAVRGRANEKLFF. Based on the CDR3 plus reference TRBV28 and TRBJ1-4, the full variable domain is DVKVTQSSRYLVKRTGEKVFLECVQDMDHENMFWYRQDPGLGLRLIYFSYDVKMKEKGDIPEGYSVSREKKERFSLILESASTNQTSMYLCAVRGRANEKLFFGSGTQLSVL.

V usage is TRBV7-2 and J usage is TRBJ2-7, with 8 bases lining up with TRBD1. The ends lost 5 bases at V and 0 bases at J; junction bases unmatched: 6. This CDR3 spans 15 amino acids. Germline CDR1 reads SGHTA; CDR2 reads FQGNSA. Written as DNA, the CDR3 is TGTGCCAGCAGCACGACAGGGGCGAGCTCCTACGAGCAGTACTTC. Translated: CASSTTGASSYEQYF.

This clone was counted between two and nine times. The rearrangement uses TRBV5-1 and TRBJ2-7; 7 bases match TRBD2. Germline V gene lookup returns CDR1 SGHRS and CDR2 YFSETQ. Trimming took 5 bases from V and 4 from J; bases not matched to a gene: 6. The CDR3 is 13 amino acids. The CDR3 is CASRRAGDYEQYF. The CDR3 region has the DNA TGCGCCAGCAGGCGGGCGGGGGATTACGAGCAGTACTTC.

This chain links TRBV10-3 with TRBJ2-1; 10 nucleotides align to TRBD2. CDR1 and CDR2 (germline): ENHRY, SYGVKD. Germline trimming cut 3 bases from V and 7 bases from J; bases unmatched to any gene: 3. The CDR3 extends over 14 amino acids. The CDR3 DNA follows: TGTGCCATCAGTGAAGTACTAGCGGGAAATGAGCAGTTCTTC. The encoded protein is CAISEVLAGNEQFF.

The CDR3 here is CSVRDRTGDYEQYF. CDR3 bases: TGCAGCGTCAGGGACAGGACCGGCGACTACGAGCAGTACTTC. The chain combines TRBV29-1 with TRBJ2-7, with 8 bases lining up with TRBD1. This CDR3 spans 14 amino acids. Trimming took 6 bases from V and 3 from J; bases not matched to a gene: 10. In germline, CDR1 is SQVTM, CDR2 ANQGSEA.

This CDR3 is CASSPLAASNRETQYF. The CDR3 region has the DNA TGTGCCAGCTCACCTTTGGCGGCTAGCAATAGAGAGACCCAGTACTTC. The chain links TRBV18 to TRBJ2-5; tentative D call: TRBD2 (5 bases). Germline assignment: CDR1 KGHSH and CDR2 LQKENI. The CDR3 has 16 residues. V shed 3 bases and J shed 4 bases, with 18 bases lying between them.

This clone came up a few times. The gene calls are TRBV5-4 and TRBJ2-3; TRBD1 is a possible D gene (6 bases). CDR3 size: 12 residues. Germline CDR1 reads SGHNT; CDR2 reads YYREEE (reference sequence). V dropped 4 bases and J dropped 10 bases, with 13 bases sitting between them. CDR3 sequence reads: CASSPGEKAQYF. In DNA form, the CDR3 reads TGTGCCAGCAGCCCAGGGGAGAAGGCGCAGTATTTT.

There are a few counts of this clone. The V and J genes are TRBV28 and TRBJ2-7; D is unclear. The V end lost 2 bases, the J end lost 3 bases, and 5 bases lay between the germline ends. The CDR3 runs to 12 residues. Germline lookup yields CDR1 MDHEN and CDR2 SYDVKM. The CDR3 sequence: CASSLTVYEQYF. Written as DNA, the CDR3 is TGTGCCAGCAGTTTAACGGTCTACGAGCAGTACTTC.

This clone was detected only a few times. The chain joins TRBV19 to TRBJ1-2, with unresolved D. V was shortened by 5 bases and J by 1 base, with 11 bases between the two germline ends. From germline, CDR1 is LNHDA and CDR2 SQIVND (reference sequence). The length of the CDR3 is 14 residues. DNA for the CDR3: TGTGCCAGTAGTCGGGAGGGAATTAACTATGGCTACACCTTC. This sequence encodes CASSREGINYGYTF.

CDR3 DNA sequence: TGTGCCAGCACCCGGACTGGCACTGACGAGACCCAGTACTTC. It translates to CASTRTGTDETQYF. V is TRBV7-7 and J is TRBJ2-5; possibly TRBD2 for D (5 bases). Trimming removed 7 bases from V and 5 bases from J, with 17 bases in between. CDR1 is SSHAT and CDR2 is FNYEAQ in the germline V gene (reference sequence). The CDR3 totals 14 residues. The full variable domain, in which reference TRBV7-7 and TRBJ2-5 provide the parts outside the CDR3, is GAGVSQSPRYKVTKRGQDVTLRCDPISSHATLYWYQQALGQGPEFLTYFNYEAQPDKSGLPSDRFSAERPEGSISTLTIQRTEQRDSAMYRCASTRTGTDETQYFGPGTRLLVL.

The table lists this clone with a few counts. This sequence joins TRBV27 and TRBJ1-2; D is undetermined. Germline assignment: CDR1 MNHEY and CDR2 SMNVEV (reference sequence). This CDR3 contains 15 residues. Trimming pared 3 bases from V and 2 bases from J, leaving 13 bases between. CDR3 coding DNA: TGTGCCAGCAGTTTCCGACGGCCGGAGAACTATGGCTACACCTTC. The encoded protein is CASSFRRPENYGYTF.

V is TRBV7-2 and J is TRBJ1-4; 7 bases line up with TRBD1. The CDR3 totals 14 residues. V lost 5 bases, J lost 8 bases, and 8 bases stayed unmatched. From germline, CDR1 is SGHTA and CDR2 FQGNSA. As DNA, the CDR3 is TGTGCCAGCAGCGCATCTCAGGGGGACGAAAAACTGTTTTTT. Protein sequence: CASSASQGDEKLFF.

V gene TRBV10-3 combines with J gene TRBJ2-5, with D tentatively TRBD2 (5 bases). The CDR3 has 13 residues. Germline V gene data show CDR1 as ENHRY and CDR2 as SYGVKD. The V and J ends lost 6 bases and 5 bases respectively, with 13 bases between them. CDR3 protein: CAIRSSPGETQYF. DNA for the CDR3: TGTGCCATCAGGTCTTCTCCGGGGGAGACCCAGTACTTC.

This clone was found a few times. J is TRBJ1-5 and V is TRBV2; D is unclear. In germline, CDR1 is SNHLY, CDR2 FYNNEI. This CDR3 spans 14 amino acids. The V and J ends lost 1 base and 4 bases respectively, with 8 bases between them. The CDR3: CASSEDRVNQPQHF. CDR3 bases: TGTGCCAGCAGTGAAGACAGAGTAAATCAGCCCCAGCATTTT.